The rows below give T cell receptor beta chains drawn from one sample of a study of T cells after yellow fever vaccination. TCRdb processed the 5' RACE reads anew with MiXCR; each CDR3 protein has one entry. Seen here are around 30,000 distinct CDR3 sequences, 6.5% to 8% observed once, and the top ten hold about 20%. The material sequenced was PBMCs, either bulk or a sorted T-cell subset (CD4+, CD8+, memory, or dextramer-sorted; not recorded which), taken on the day of the first yellow fever vaccination. All receptors derive from a man younger than 35 who received the YFV17D yellow fever vaccine. Both conserved end residues are part of each CDR3. Each record gives: clone size, J gene, V gene, D gene, CDR3 DNA, CDR3 protein. D genes are given only for firm matches. The listing skips clone size in some rows; elsewhere it reads once, few, many or a size class.

abundance: many; j_gene: TRBJ1-6; v_gene: TRBV7-8; d_gene: -; CDR3nt: TGTGCCAGCAGCACCGGGACGGAGGTTAATTCACCCCTCCACTTT; CDR3aa: CASSTGTEVNSPLHF
abundance: -; j_gene: TRBJ1-6; v_gene: TRBV7-2; d_gene: -; CDR3nt: TGTGCCAGCACCCTTACGGGCAGGGAATCACCCCTCCACTTT; CDR3aa: CASTLTGRESPLHF
abundance: many; j_gene: TRBJ2-1; v_gene: TRBV5-1; d_gene: TRBD2; CDR3nt: TGCGCCAGCAGCCGACTAGCGGGGGGCCTTCGCTCCTACAATGAGCAGTTCTTC; CDR3aa: CASSRLAGGLRSYNEQFF
abundance: many; j_gene: TRBJ1-2; v_gene: TRBV5-1; d_gene: -; CDR3nt: TGCGCCAGCAGCTTGCAGTCGCGCAGCTACACCTTC; CDR3aa: CASSLQSRSYTF
abundance: many; j_gene: TRBJ2-2; v_gene: TRBV12-3/TRBV12-4; d_gene: -; CDR3nt: TGTGCCAGCAGTTTAGGACTAGTGACCACCGGGGAGCTGTTTTTT; CDR3aa: CASSLGLVTTGELFF
abundance: many; j_gene: TRBJ1-1; v_gene: TRBV11-2; d_gene: TRBD1; CDR3nt: TGTGCCAGCAGCTTAAGGGGCGGGACAGGGGAACTGAACACTGAAGCTTTCTTT; CDR3aa: CASSLRGGTGELNTEAFF
abundance: many; j_gene: TRBJ2-2; v_gene: TRBV4-1; d_gene: -; CDR3nt: TGCGCCAGCAGCCAAGCTTCTACGGTGTTCACCGGGGAGCTGTTTTTT; CDR3aa: CASSQASTVFTGELFF
abundance: -; j_gene: TRBJ2-5; v_gene: TRBV20-1; d_gene: TRBD2; CDR3nt: TGCAGCCCCCAAGTGGCGGGGGGGGCAGGAGAGACCCAGTACTTC; CDR3aa: CSPQVAGGAGETQYF
abundance: many; j_gene: TRBJ2-5; v_gene: TRBV12-3/TRBV12-4; d_gene: TRBD2; CDR3nt: TGTGCCAGCAGTTTAGCCGGGGGGGCCCAGTACTTC; CDR3aa: CASSLAGGAQYF
abundance: many; j_gene: TRBJ2-1; v_gene: TRBV4-3; d_gene: -; CDR3nt: TGCGCCAGCAGCCAACCCTACGGAGGGGAGCAGTTCTTC; CDR3aa: CASSQPYGGEQFF
abundance: -; j_gene: TRBJ1-6; v_gene: TRBV5-1; d_gene: -; CDR3nt: TGCGCCAGCAGCTCCGCAACGATTAATGAGGGTAATTCACCCCTCCACTTT; CDR3aa: CASSSATINEGNSPLHF
abundance: -; j_gene: TRBJ1-1; v_gene: TRBV4-2; d_gene: -; CDR3nt: TGTGCCAGCAGCCTAGATCAGGGAAGGACTGAAGCTTTCTTT; CDR3aa: CASSLDQGRTEAFF
abundance: few; j_gene: TRBJ1-1; v_gene: TRBV5-6; d_gene: TRBD1; CDR3nt: TGTGCCAGCAGCACTGGACAGGCCCTTCAAGCTTTCTTT; CDR3aa: CASSTGQALQAFF
abundance: many; j_gene: TRBJ2-3; v_gene: TRBV20-1; d_gene: -; CDR3nt: TGCAGTGCTAGGTCCCGCCGGGGGCCCACAGATACGCAGTATTTT; CDR3aa: CSARSRRGPTDTQYF
abundance: -; j_gene: TRBJ2-5; v_gene: TRBV6-5; d_gene: TRBD1; CDR3nt: TGTGCCAGCAGTTCTTCCGGGACAGGGGGTTTGGAGACCCAGTACTTC; CDR3aa: CASSSSGTGGLETQYF
abundance: few; j_gene: TRBJ2-3; v_gene: TRBV12-3/TRBV12-4; d_gene: -; CDR3nt: TGTGCCAGCAGTTTATCGTCTGGGGCTACGCAGTATTTT; CDR3aa: CASSLSSGATQYF
abundance: many; j_gene: TRBJ2-7; v_gene: TRBV24-1; d_gene: -; CDR3nt: TGTGCCACCAGTGTTCCCAGGGACACCGCCGCTTTTGATACCTACGAGCAGTACTTC; CDR3aa: CATSVPRDTAAFDTYEQYF
abundance: -; j_gene: TRBJ2-7; v_gene: TRBV5-4; d_gene: TRBD1; CDR3nt: TGTGCCAGCAGCGCGACAGGGGGAATCTACGAGCAGTACTTC; CDR3aa: CASSATGGIYEQYF
abundance: many; j_gene: TRBJ1-2; v_gene: TRBV5-1; d_gene: -; CDR3nt: TGCGCCAGCAGCTCCAGCCCTTCCCTTACTAACTATGGCTACACCTTC; CDR3aa: CASSSSPSLTNYGYTF
abundance: many; j_gene: TRBJ2-3; v_gene: TRBV4-1; d_gene: -; CDR3nt: TGCGCCAGCAGCCAAGGGGCTCGGGGGCCCCAAGGGACAGATACGCAGTATTTT; CDR3aa: CASSQGARGPQGTDTQYF
abundance: many; j_gene: TRBJ2-3; v_gene: TRBV4-1; d_gene: -; CDR3nt: TGCGCCAGCAGCCCAAGGTGGGTCAGCACAGATACGCAGTATTTT; CDR3aa: CASSPRWVSTDTQYF
abundance: many; j_gene: TRBJ1-6; v_gene: TRBV7-2; d_gene: -; CDR3nt: TGTGCCAGCAGCTTCCAGGGGAATTCACCCCTCCACTTT; CDR3aa: CASSFQGNSPLHF
abundance: many; j_gene: TRBJ2-1; v_gene: TRBV6-2/TRBV6-3; d_gene: TRBD2; CDR3nt: TGTGCCAGCAGCCCGGCTGGCGGGGGGAAGGAAAATGAGCAGTTCTTC; CDR3aa: CASSPAGGGKENEQFF
abundance: few; j_gene: TRBJ2-2; v_gene: TRBV7-9; d_gene: TRBD1; CDR3nt: TGTGCCAGCAGAGCGACAGGGGGCTACACCGGGGAGCTGTTTTTT; CDR3aa: CASRATGGYTGELFF
abundance: many; j_gene: TRBJ2-6; v_gene: TRBV24-1; d_gene: -; CDR3nt: TGTGCCACCAGCACGCGGGCTGGGGCCAACGTCCTGACTTTC; CDR3aa: CATSTRAGANVLTF
abundance: -; j_gene: TRBJ1-3; v_gene: TRBV12-3/TRBV12-4; d_gene: -; CDR3nt: TGTGCCAGCACCCTAAGAATCTCTGGAAACACCATATATTTT; CDR3aa: CASTLRISGNTIYF
abundance: many; j_gene: TRBJ2-5; v_gene: TRBV4-3; d_gene: -; CDR3nt: TGCGCCAGCAGCCAAATCAGGGGAGGGACCCAGTACTTC; CDR3aa: CASSQIRGGTQYF
abundance: medium-sized; j_gene: TRBJ2-3; v_gene: TRBV20-1; d_gene: -; CDR3nt: TGCAGTGCTACGGACGTTACAGATACGCAGTATTTT; CDR3aa: CSATDVTDTQYF
abundance: -; j_gene: TRBJ1-1; v_gene: TRBV5-1; d_gene: -; CDR3nt: TGCTCCAGCAGCTTGGATCCCGCTGGCCTCACTAAAGCTTTCTTT; CDR3aa: CSSSLDPAGLTKAFF
abundance: many; j_gene: TRBJ2-1; v_gene: TRBV20-1; d_gene: -; CDR3nt: TGCAGTGCTAGAGGGGTGGACAGCAACAATGAGCAGTTCTTC; CDR3aa: CSARGVDSNNEQFF
abundance: many; j_gene: TRBJ1-1; v_gene: TRBV7-2; d_gene: TRBD1; CDR3nt: TGTGCCAGCAGCTTAGGGACAGGGAGGAGGAAAGCTTTCTTT; CDR3aa: CASSLGTGRRKAFF
abundance: -; j_gene: TRBJ1-2; v_gene: TRBV29-1; d_gene: -; CDR3nt: TGCAGCGTAGGGTCCACAGGAATCTATGGCTACACCTTC; CDR3aa: CSVGSTGIYGYTF
abundance: few; j_gene: TRBJ1-2; v_gene: TRBV5-6; d_gene: -; CDR3nt: TGTGCCAGCAGCCCCGGGGACTATGGCTACACCTTC; CDR3aa: CASSPGDYGYTF
abundance: medium-sized; j_gene: TRBJ2-5; v_gene: TRBV3-1; d_gene: TRBD2; CDR3nt: TGTGCTTCGACCGGCCTAGCGGGGAGGGAGACCCAGTACTTC; CDR3aa: CASTGLAGRETQYF
abundance: few; j_gene: TRBJ2-5; v_gene: TRBV20-1; d_gene: TRBD2; CDR3nt: TGCAGTGCTAGAGATTATTTAACTAGCGGGGGCCAAGAGACCCAGTACTTC; CDR3aa: CSARDYLTSGGQETQYF
abundance: many; j_gene: TRBJ1-5; v_gene: TRBV2; d_gene: -; CDR3nt: TGTGCCAGCAGACAGGGAGGGGGTCAGCCCCAGCATTTT; CDR3aa: CASRQGGGQPQHF
abundance: -; j_gene: TRBJ1-5; v_gene: TRBV10-3; d_gene: -; CDR3nt: TGTGCCATCAGCGGGGACAATCAGACCCAGCATTTT; CDR3aa: CAISGDNQTQHF
abundance: -; j_gene: TRBJ2-7; v_gene: TRBV7-2; d_gene: -; CDR3nt: TGTGCCAGCAGCAGAGGATCTAACCCCCACGAGCAGTACTTC; CDR3aa: CASSRGSNPHEQYF
abundance: many; j_gene: TRBJ2-1; v_gene: TRBV6-5; d_gene: -; CDR3nt: TGTGCCAGCAGTTACTCGACTAATTACAATGAGCAGTTCTTC; CDR3aa: CASSYSTNYNEQFF
abundance: -; j_gene: TRBJ2-3; v_gene: TRBV7-9; d_gene: TRBD2; CDR3nt: TGTGCCAGCAGCTTAGGTTTCGGACTAGATCCAGATACGCAGTATTTT; CDR3aa: CASSLGFGLDPDTQYF
abundance: many; j_gene: TRBJ2-1; v_gene: TRBV11-1; d_gene: TRBD2; CDR3nt: TGTGCCAGCCGGCGGGGGACCCACAATGAGCAGTTCTTC; CDR3aa: CASRRGTHNEQFF
abundance: few; j_gene: TRBJ2-5; v_gene: TRBV7-6; d_gene: -; CDR3nt: TGTGCCAGCAGCTTAGCGATCCAAGAGACCCAGTACTTC; CDR3aa: CASSLAIQETQYF
abundance: many; j_gene: TRBJ1-3; v_gene: TRBV11-2; d_gene: -; CDR3nt: TGTGCCAGCAGCCCTACTTGGGGGACGGGAAACACCATATATTTT; CDR3aa: CASSPTWGTGNTIYF
abundance: few; j_gene: TRBJ1-5; v_gene: TRBV5-8; d_gene: -; CDR3nt: TGTGCCAGCAGGGAGTATAGCAATCAGCCCCAGCATTTT; CDR3aa: CASREYSNQPQHF
abundance: many; j_gene: TRBJ2-3; v_gene: TRBV29-1; d_gene: -; CDR3nt: TGCAGCGTTCAACCAACGGGGGGCGTCAGCACAGATACGCAGTATTTT; CDR3aa: CSVQPTGGVSTDTQYF
abundance: many; j_gene: TRBJ1-2; v_gene: TRBV10-3; d_gene: -; CDR3nt: TGTGCCATCAGTGAGTCGGAGGGGGGCTATGGCTACACCTTC; CDR3aa: CAISESEGGYGYTF
abundance: -; j_gene: TRBJ1-5; v_gene: TRBV5-6; d_gene: -; CDR3nt: TGTGCCAGCAGCTTTCGGGGGAGCAATCAGCCCCAGCATTTT; CDR3aa: CASSFRGSNQPQHF
abundance: many; j_gene: TRBJ1-4; v_gene: TRBV20-1; d_gene: -; CDR3nt: TGCAGTGCCGCCCAGGGGAATGAAAAACTGTTTTTT; CDR3aa: CSAAQGNEKLFF
abundance: many; j_gene: TRBJ1-3; v_gene: TRBV10-2; d_gene: -; CDR3nt: TGCGCCAGCAGGCCCCAGGGAATCGGAAACACCATATATTTT; CDR3aa: CASRPQGIGNTIYF
abundance: -; j_gene: TRBJ2-2; v_gene: TRBV19; d_gene: TRBD2; CDR3nt: TGTGCCAGTAGTATATTCGGGGGGGCCGGTAACACCGGGGAGCTGTTTTTT; CDR3aa: CASSIFGGAGNTGELFF
abundance: many; j_gene: TRBJ2-5; v_gene: TRBV11-2; d_gene: -; CDR3nt: TGTGCCAGCAGCTTAGCCCCTGGGGGGCAAGAGACCCAGTACTTC; CDR3aa: CASSLAPGGQETQYF
abundance: many; j_gene: TRBJ2-3; v_gene: TRBV11-3; d_gene: -; CDR3nt: TGTGCCAGCAGCCCGGTGGGGGCAGATACGCAGTATTTT; CDR3aa: CASSPVGADTQYF
abundance: -; j_gene: TRBJ2-1; v_gene: TRBV7-6; d_gene: TRBD2; CDR3nt: TGTGCCAGCAGTTCGGGGACTAGCGTCGGGAATGAGCAGTTCTTC; CDR3aa: CASSSGTSVGNEQFF
abundance: many; j_gene: TRBJ1-1; v_gene: TRBV3-1; d_gene: -; CDR3nt: TGTGCCAGCAGTCTACTACAGGGGAACACTGAAGCTTTCTTT; CDR3aa: CASSLLQGNTEAFF
abundance: many; j_gene: TRBJ2-2; v_gene: TRBV5-5; d_gene: -; CDR3nt: TGTGCCAGCAGCTTGTATATCGGGGAGCTGTTTTTT; CDR3aa: CASSLYIGELFF
abundance: many; j_gene: TRBJ1-3; v_gene: TRBV20-1; d_gene: -; CDR3nt: TGCAGTGCTAGTAGCGGGGCTGATGGAAACACCATATATTTT; CDR3aa: CSASSGADGNTIYF
abundance: many; j_gene: TRBJ2-1; v_gene: TRBV6-4; d_gene: TRBD2; CDR3nt: TGTGCCAGCAGTGACTCTGCGGGACTAGCGGGCCTGGATGAGCAGTTCTTC; CDR3aa: CASSDSAGLAGLDEQFF